This is a list of T cell receptor beta chains from one sample in a study of cytomegalovirus exposure and HLA in healthy donors. Sequencing used immunoSEQ multiplex PCR; TCRdb keeps in-frame clones, though not all of them. The profile shows roughly 130,000 clones, 88% of them singletons. Specimen: PBMCs. All receptors derive from a woman between 35 and 50 years old in good health and CMV-seronegative. Both conserved end residues are part of each CDR3. Fields, in order: D gene, J gene, V gene, CDR3 protein, CDR3 DNA. A D gene is named only where the DNA matches it firmly.

>TRBD1|TRBJ1-2|TRBV28
CASSEGQGYGYTF
TGTGCCAGCAGTGAGGGACAGGGCTATGGCTACACCTTC
>TRBD1|TRBJ2-1|TRBV7-6
CASSLRGRTGGYEQFF
TGTGCCAGCAGCTTAAGGGGCCGGACAGGGGGATATGAGCAGTTCTTC
>TRBD2|TRBJ2-7|TRBV11-2
CASSSSGTRFYEQYF
TGTGCCAGCAGCTCGTCCGGGACTAGATTCTACGAGCAGTACTTC
>.|TRBJ1-4|TRBV7-9
CASSPPGGTNEKLFF
TGTGCCAGCAGCCCCCCCGGGGGGACGAATGAAAAACTGTTTTTT
>.|TRBJ1-6|TRBV5-4
CASSLGNAGEGSPLHF
TGTGCCAGCAGCTTGGGTAACGCCGGGGAGGGTTCACCCCTCCACTTT
>.|TRBJ2-6|TRBV5-1
CASRQNSGANVLTF
TGCGCCAGCCGCCAGAACTCTGGGGCCAACGTCCTGACTTTC
>TRBD1|TRBJ2-5|TRBV6-5
CASSYATGALGTQYF
TGTGCCAGCAGTTACGCTACAGGGGCGCTGGGGACCCAGTACTTC
>.|TRBJ2-7|TRBV28
CASSLIREQYF
TGTGCCAGCAGTTTAATTCGGGAGCAGTACTTC
>.|TRBJ1-5|TRBV28
CASSLTDYSNQPQHF
TGTGCCAGCAGTTTGACGGACTATAGCAATCAGCCCCAGCATTTT
>.|TRBJ2-7|TRBV27
CASSSWASGSVYF
.
>.|TRBJ2-3|TRBV7-9
CASSLVSGGPWEDTQYF
TGTGCCAGCAGCTTAGTATCAGGCGGGCCGTGGGAAGATACGCAGTATTTT
>.|TRBJ2-7|TRBV28
CASSVSSYEQYF
TGTGCCAGCAGTGTTAGCTCCTACGAGCAGTACTTC
>.|TRBJ1-2|TRBV13
CASSVGQYGYTF
TGTGCCAGCAGCGTCGGACAATATGGCTACACCTTC
>.|TRBJ2-5|TRBV5-4
CASSFSRGQETQYF
TGTGCCAGCAGCTTTAGTCGGGGACAAGAGACCCAGTACTTC
>.|TRBJ2-1|TRBV28
CASSSGGSYNEQFF
TGTGCCAGCAGTTCAGGAGGCTCCTACAATGAGCAGTTCTTC
>TRBD1|TRBJ2-7|TRBV25-1
CASSPQGASYEQYF
TGTGCCAGCAGCCCACAGGGGGCTTCCTACGAGCAGTACTTC
>.|TRBJ2-1|TRBV7-9
CASSNTVSGKEPPGEQFF
TGTGCCAGCAGCAATACAGTTAGCGGAAAGGAGCCCCCCGGTGAGCAGTTCTTC
>TRBD2|TRBJ2-7|TRBV6-1
CASRIAGDEQYF
TGTGCCAGCAGAATAGCGGGAGACGAGCAGTACTTC